The 24 T cell receptor beta chains below were found in one sample sequenced in a study of blood T cell repertoires in COVID-19. TCRdb's copy holds only in-frame clones and misses some; the assay was immunoSEQ multiplex PCR. The table includes 150,000 to 200,000 clones, around four fifths detected once. The source material was peripheral blood. The receptors shown here come from a man aged 35-49 years who had recovered from COVID-19.

The chain couples TRBV7-2 to TRBJ2-7; D uncertain. In germline, CDR1 is SGHTA, CDR2 FQGNSA. The CDR3 has 11 amino acids. Trimming removed 7 bases from V and 4 bases from J, with 8 bases in between. CDR3 amino acids: CASTPTYEQYF. DNA of the CDR3: TGTGCCAGCACCCCCACTTACGAGCAGTACTTC.

In its sample, this clone was seen a few times. This chain links TRBV28 with TRBJ1-2; D is uncertain. The V gene lost 3 bases and the J gene lost 4 bases, with 15 bases spanning the gap. The CDR3 runs 15 residues. In germline, CDR1 is MDHEN, CDR2 SYDVKM. The CDR3: CASSFGSALFYGYTF. In DNA, the CDR3 is TGTGCCAGCAGTTTCGGGTCAGCTTTATTCTATGGCTACACCTTC.

The rearrangement joins TRBV4-3 to TRBJ2-2; 7 bases map to TRBD2. CDR1 is LGHNA and CDR2 is YSLEER in the germline V gene. The CDR3 consists of 17 residues. V gave up 0 bases and J gave up 1 base; unmatched junction bases: 5. The CDR3 sequence is CASSQDVGGRNTGELFF. CDR3 bases: TGCGCCAGCAGCCAAGATGTGGGGGGGAGGAACACCGGGGAGCTGTTTTTT.

The rearrangement joins TRBV4-2 to TRBJ2-2, with a tentative D call TRBD2 (5 bases). The CDR3 consists of 17 residues. V lost 2 bases and J 4 bases, leaving 17 bases between the germline ends. The germline CDR1 and CDR2 sequences are LGHNA and YNFKEQ. The CDR3 nucleotides read TGTGCCAGCAGCCAAACTTCGGCTAGCTCCAGCACCGGGGAGCTGTTTTTT. This codes for CASSQTSASSSTGELFF.

V and J are TRBV12-5 and TRBJ2-3; D unresolved. V lost 0 bases and J lost 5, with 6 bases in between. The CDR3 consists of 13 residues. The germline V gene has CDR1 LGHNT and CDR2 FRNRAP. The CDR3 DNA is TGTGCTAGTGGTTTGGTACCCGGAGATACGCAGTATTTT. This codes for CASGLVPGDTQYF.

V gene TRBV2 combines with J gene TRBJ1-5; the D is unclear. V was shortened by 5 bases and J by 0 bases, with 11 bases between the two germline ends. The length of the CDR3 is 15 residues. Germline V gene sequence: CDR1 SNHLY, CDR2 FYNNEI. In nucleotides, the CDR3 is TGTGCCAGCAGTCTGACTGTAAATAGCAATCAGCCCCAGCATTTT. This gives the protein CASSLTVNSNQPQHF.

The chain uses TRBV27 and TRBJ2-5, with 9 bases lining up with TRBD1. Germline loops: CDR1 MNHEY, CDR2 SMNVEV (reference sequence). The trim removed 7 bases at V and 5 bases at J, leaving 8 bases unmatched. CDR3 length equals 14 residues. The CDR3 is CASNTQGAGETQYF. Here the CDR3 DNA reads TGTGCCAGCAACACACAGGGGGCGGGGGAGACCCAGTACTTC.

The CDR3, as DNA: TGTGCCACCAGTGATTGGACAGGGGTGGTTCCCGGGGAGCTGTTTTTT. It codes for CATSDWTGVVPGELFF. V gene TRBV24-1 combines with J gene TRBJ2-2; 9 nucleotides agree with TRBD1. The CDR3 runs 16 residues. Germline values: CDR1 KGHDR, CDR2 SFDVKD. V lost 2 bases and J lost 6; bases outside the gene matches: 6.

The V and J genes are TRBV18 and TRBJ2-7; a possible D gene is TRBD1 (5 bases). Trimming stripped 0 bases from V and 6 bases from J, with 6 bases between. The germline CDR1 and CDR2 sequences are KGHSH and LQKENI. CDR3 size: 12 residues. In DNA, the CDR3 is TGTGCCAGCTCACCACCCCAGGGCGAGCAGTACTTC. Protein sequence: CASSPPQGEQYF.

The CDR3: CASSSLSPTGSYEQYF. The CDR3 DNA reads as TGTGCCAGCAGCTCCCTGTCCCCCACAGGGTCCTACGAGCAGTACTTC. The gene calls are TRBV11-3 and TRBJ2-7; possibly TRBD1 for D (6 bases). The CDR3 is 16 residues long. The germline V gene has CDR1 SGHNT and CDR2 YENEEA. Trimming cost V 4 bases and J 1 base, with 17 bases left between them. Using reference TRBV11-3 and TRBJ2-7 for the parts outside the CDR3, the full variable domain is EAGVVQSPRYKIIEKKQPVAFWCNPISGHNTLYWYLQNLGQGPELLIRYENEEAVDDSQLPKDRFSAERLKGVDSTLKIQPAELGDSAVYLCASSSLSPTGSYEQYFGPGTRLTVT.

This clone was observed a single time. V and J are TRBV6-1 and TRBJ2-2; tentatively, D is TRBD1 (5 bases). Trimming pared 2 bases from V and 4 bases from J, leaving 11 bases between. CDR3 length equals 15 residues. Germline V lookup: CDR1 MNHNS, CDR2 SASEGT. CDR3 nucleotide sequence: TGTGCCAGCAGTGAACTCAGGGCAATCACCGGGGAGCTGTTTTTT. Its translation: CASSELRAITGELFF.

This sequence joins TRBV20-1 and TRBJ1-1; D ambiguous. This CDR3 region has 11 residues. The V end lost 4 bases, the J end lost 10 bases, and 13 bases lay between the germline ends. CDR1 is DFQATT and CDR2 is SNEGSKA in the germline V gene (reference sequence). The CDR3 loop reads CSAKEVGRAFF. CDR3 in DNA: TGCAGTGCTAAGGAGGTCGGGAGAGCTTTCTTT.

V gene TRBV4-2 combines with J gene TRBJ1-5; the D gene is possibly TRBD1 (6 bases). Trimming cost V 0 bases and J 7 bases, with 19 bases left between them. The CDR3 loop spans 17 amino acids. The germline gives CDR1 LGHNA, CDR2 YNFKEQ. The CDR3 sequence is CASSQDLRTKQGQPQHF. The DNA for the CDR3 is TGTGCCAGCAGCCAAGACCTACGGACGAAACAGGGACAGCCCCAGCATTTT.

This chain uses TRBV2 with TRBJ1-1, with D possibly TRBD1 on 5 matching bases. The CDR3 spans 15 residues. Germline V gene sequence: CDR1 SNHLY, CDR2 FYNNEI. Deletions cut 6 bases from V and 1 base from J, with 15 bases between. The CDR3 DNA follows: TGTGCCAGCAGGACCATTGGAGGGGCGAACACTGAAGCTTTCTTT. This translates into CASRTIGGANTEAFF.

The J gene is TRBJ2-1, the V gene TRBV4-3; TRBD2 aligns across 12 bases. CDR3 length: 16 residues. V lost 3 bases, J lost 6 bases, and 6 bases stayed unmatched. Germline CDR1 reads LGHNA; CDR2 reads YSLEER. DNA of the CDR3: TGCGCCAGCAGCCACCTAGCGGGAGGGCCCCCCAATGAGCAGTTCTTC. Translation gives CASSHLAGGPPNEQFF.

This rearrangement joins TRBV2 to TRBJ2-5; maybe TRBD1 (6 bases). Looked up from germline, CDR1 is SNHLY and CDR2 is FYNNEI. The CDR3 sequence is 13 residues long. V lost 5 bases and J 3 bases, leaving 10 bases between the germline ends. Written as DNA, the CDR3 is TGTGCCAGCAGTCCAGGGGTAAAAGAGACCCAGTACTTC. Translating gives CASSPGVKETQYF.

The gene calls are TRBV11-3 and TRBJ1-1, with D possibly TRBD1 on 5 matching bases. V was trimmed by 1 base and J by 2 bases, leaving 11 bases between them. The CDR3 runs 15 residues. The germline V gene encodes CDR1 SGHNT and CDR2 YENEEA. The CDR3 DNA sequence: TGTGCCAGCAGCTTAGGGGACTTCTATAACACTGAAGCTTTCTTT. Translated: CASSLGDFYNTEAFF.

DNA of the CDR3: TGTGCCAGCAGCTCCGGAGACCGACTCACAGATACGCAGTATTTT. This sequence encodes CASSSGDRLTDTQYF. The V gene is TRBV5-5, the J gene TRBJ2-3; D unresolved. The CDR3 has 15 residues. Trimming left V 3 bases short and J 2 bases short, with 13 bases between. Germline V CDR1 and CDR2: SGHKS, YYEKEE (reference sequence).

This chain connects TRBV2 to TRBJ2-1, with D perhaps TRBD1 (6 bases). The V gene lost 8 bases and the J gene lost 6 bases, with 14 bases spanning the gap. Germline CDR1 SNHLY, CDR2 FYNNEI. This CDR3 has 13 amino acids. The CDR3 coding sequence is TGTGCCAGCGCACAGGGTCGGGGCAATGAGCAGTTCTTC. Translating gives CASAQGRGNEQFF.

This clone showed up just a few times. V and J are TRBV15 and TRBJ1-1; D is unresolved. V shed 8 bases and J shed 4 bases, with 8 bases lying between them. From germline, CDR1 is LNHNV and CDR2 YYDKDF (reference sequence). This CDR3 has 11 amino acids. The CDR3 sequence is CATFGSTEAFF. The CDR3 coding sequence is TGTGCCACCTTTGGGAGCACTGAAGCTTTCTTT.

V usage is TRBV19 and J usage is TRBJ1-2; D remains ambiguous. V gave up 11 bases and J gave up 3 bases, with 13 bases separating them. The germline V gene has CDR1 LNHDA and CDR2 SQIVND (reference sequence). The CDR3 sequence is 12 residues long. DNA for the CDR3: TGTGCCGGAACTACGGGAGACTATGGCTACACCTTC. This gives the protein CAGTTGDYGYTF.

The rearrangement uses TRBV2 and TRBJ1-5, with 9 nucleotides matching TRBD1. CDR1 SNHLY and CDR2 FYNNEI come from the germline V gene. The CDR3 is 14 amino acids. Trimming at V came to 4 bases and at J to 7 bases, leaving 5 bases not matched to a gene. The CDR3 sequence: CASSGTGGLQPQHF. The CDR3 bases are TGTGCCAGCAGTGGTACAGGGGGCTTGCAGCCCCAGCATTTT.

This chain connects TRBV20-1 to TRBJ1-2, with 10 nucleotides matching TRBD1. J gave up 11 bases and V 6 bases, and 6 bases lay outside the gene matches. The CDR3 has 11 residues. Germline V CDR1 and CDR2: DFQATT, SNEGSKA (reference sequence). The CDR3 reads CSAGGQGIYTF. The CDR3 region has the DNA TGCAGTGCAGGGGGACAGGGGATTTACACCTTC.

The rearrangement joins TRBV30 to TRBJ2-1; TRBD2 agrees at 7 bases. The germline gives CDR1 GTSNPN, CDR2 SVGIG (reference sequence). Trimming cost V 0 bases and J 7 bases; bases outside gene matches: 12. This CDR3 region has 16 residues. The chain's CDR3 is CAWSVPSGGRRNEQFF. The CDR3 nucleotides read TGTGCCTGGAGTGTACCAAGTGGCGGGAGAAGAAATGAGCAGTTCTTC.